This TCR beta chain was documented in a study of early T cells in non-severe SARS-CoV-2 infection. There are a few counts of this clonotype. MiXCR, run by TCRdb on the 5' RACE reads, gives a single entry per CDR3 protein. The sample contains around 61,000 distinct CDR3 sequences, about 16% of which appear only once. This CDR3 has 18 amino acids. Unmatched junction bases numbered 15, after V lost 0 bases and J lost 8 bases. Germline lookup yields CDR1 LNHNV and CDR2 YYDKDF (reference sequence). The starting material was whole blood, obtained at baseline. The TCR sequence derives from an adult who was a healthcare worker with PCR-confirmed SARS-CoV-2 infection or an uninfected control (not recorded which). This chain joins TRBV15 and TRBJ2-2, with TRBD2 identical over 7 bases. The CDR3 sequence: CATSRDLKTSRAGGELFF. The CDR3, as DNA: TGTGCCACCAGCAGAGATCTGAAGACTAGCCGGGCCGGGGGGGAGCTGTTTTTT. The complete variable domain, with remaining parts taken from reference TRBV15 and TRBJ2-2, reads DAMVIQNPRYQVTQFGKPVTLSCSQTLNHNVMYWYQQKSSQAPKLLFHYYDKDFNNEADTPDNFQSRRPNTSFCFLDIRSPGLGDTAMYLCATSRDLKTSRAGGELFFGEGSRLTVL.